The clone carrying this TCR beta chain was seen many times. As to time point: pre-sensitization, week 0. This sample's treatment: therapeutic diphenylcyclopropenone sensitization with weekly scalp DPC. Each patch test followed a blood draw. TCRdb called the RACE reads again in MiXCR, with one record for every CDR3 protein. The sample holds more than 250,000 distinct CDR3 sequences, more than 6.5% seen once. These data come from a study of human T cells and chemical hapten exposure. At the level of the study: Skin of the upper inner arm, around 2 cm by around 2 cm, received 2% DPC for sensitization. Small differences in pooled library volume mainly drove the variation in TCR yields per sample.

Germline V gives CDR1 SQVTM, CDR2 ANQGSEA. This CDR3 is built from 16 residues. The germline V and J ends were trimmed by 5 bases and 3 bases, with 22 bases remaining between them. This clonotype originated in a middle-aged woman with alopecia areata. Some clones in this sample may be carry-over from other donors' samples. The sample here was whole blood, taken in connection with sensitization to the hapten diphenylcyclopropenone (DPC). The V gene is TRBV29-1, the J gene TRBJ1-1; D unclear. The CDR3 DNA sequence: TGCAGCGTTACACCTTGGACGGAGCGGAGGTACACTGAAGCTTTCTTT. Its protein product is CSVTPWTERRYTEAFF.